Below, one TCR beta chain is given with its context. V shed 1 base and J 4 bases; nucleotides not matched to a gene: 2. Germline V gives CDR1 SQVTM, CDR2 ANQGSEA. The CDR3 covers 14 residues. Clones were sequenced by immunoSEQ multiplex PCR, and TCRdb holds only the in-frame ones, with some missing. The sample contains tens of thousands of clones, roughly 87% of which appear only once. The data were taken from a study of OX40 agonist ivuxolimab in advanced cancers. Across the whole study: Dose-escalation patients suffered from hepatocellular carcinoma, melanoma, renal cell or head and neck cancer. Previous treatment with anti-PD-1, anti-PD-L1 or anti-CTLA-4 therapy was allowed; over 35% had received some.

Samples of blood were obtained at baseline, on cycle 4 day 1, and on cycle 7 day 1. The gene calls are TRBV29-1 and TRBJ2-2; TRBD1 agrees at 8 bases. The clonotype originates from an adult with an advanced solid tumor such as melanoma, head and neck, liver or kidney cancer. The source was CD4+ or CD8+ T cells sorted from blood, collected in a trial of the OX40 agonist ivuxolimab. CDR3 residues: CSVEGTGSTGELFF. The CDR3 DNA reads TGCAGCGTTGAAGGGACAGGGAGCACCGGGGAGCTGTTTTTT.